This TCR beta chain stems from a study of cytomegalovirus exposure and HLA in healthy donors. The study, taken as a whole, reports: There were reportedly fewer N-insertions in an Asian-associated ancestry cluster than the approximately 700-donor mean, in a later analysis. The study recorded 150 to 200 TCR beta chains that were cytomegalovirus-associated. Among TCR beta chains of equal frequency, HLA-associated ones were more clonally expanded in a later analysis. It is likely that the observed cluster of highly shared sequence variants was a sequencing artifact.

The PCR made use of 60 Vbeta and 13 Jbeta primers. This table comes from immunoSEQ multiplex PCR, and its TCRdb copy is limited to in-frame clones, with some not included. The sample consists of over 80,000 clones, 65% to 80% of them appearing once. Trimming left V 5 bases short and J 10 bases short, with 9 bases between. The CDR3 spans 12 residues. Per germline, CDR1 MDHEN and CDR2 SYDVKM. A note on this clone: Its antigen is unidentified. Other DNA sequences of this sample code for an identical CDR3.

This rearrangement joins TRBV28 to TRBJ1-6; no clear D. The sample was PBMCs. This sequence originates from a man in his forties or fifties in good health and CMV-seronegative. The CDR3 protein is CASSPPSSPLHF. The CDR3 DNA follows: TGTGCCAGCAGTCCCCCCTCCTCACCCCTCCACTTT.